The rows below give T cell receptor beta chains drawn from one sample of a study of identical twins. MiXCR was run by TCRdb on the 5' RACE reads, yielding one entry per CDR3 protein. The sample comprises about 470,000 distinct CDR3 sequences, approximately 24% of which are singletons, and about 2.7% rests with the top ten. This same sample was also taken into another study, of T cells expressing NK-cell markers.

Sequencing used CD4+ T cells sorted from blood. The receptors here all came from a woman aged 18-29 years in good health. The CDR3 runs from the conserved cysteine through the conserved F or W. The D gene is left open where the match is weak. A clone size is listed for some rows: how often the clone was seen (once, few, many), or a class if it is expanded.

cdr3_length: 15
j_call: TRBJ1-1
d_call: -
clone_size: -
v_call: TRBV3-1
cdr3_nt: TGTGCCAGCAGCTTCCGAACAGTGACGGGGACTGAAGCTTTCTTT
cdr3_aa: CASSFRTVTGTEAFF

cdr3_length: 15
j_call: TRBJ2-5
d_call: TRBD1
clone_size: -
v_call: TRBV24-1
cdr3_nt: TGTGCCACCAGTGATCCCAGGGGGAAAGGAGAGACCCAGTACTTC
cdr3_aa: CATSDPRGKGETQYF

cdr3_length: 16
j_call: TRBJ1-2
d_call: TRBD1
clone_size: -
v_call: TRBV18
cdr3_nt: TGTGCCAGCTCACCCAAAGGACAGGCAGCTAACTATGGCTACACCTTC
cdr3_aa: CASSPKGQAANYGYTF

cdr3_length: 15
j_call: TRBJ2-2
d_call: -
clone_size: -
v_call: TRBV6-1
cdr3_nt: TGTGCCAGCAGCAGGGGAAGCCGGAGTACCGGGGAGCTGTTTTTT
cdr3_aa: CASSRGSRSTGELFF

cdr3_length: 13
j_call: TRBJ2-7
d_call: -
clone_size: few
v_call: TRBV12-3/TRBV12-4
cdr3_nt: TGTGCCAGCAGCCCACCACTAGTCTACGAGCAGTACTTC
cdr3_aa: CASSPPLVYEQYF

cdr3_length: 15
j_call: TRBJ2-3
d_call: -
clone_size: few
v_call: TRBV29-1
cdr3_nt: TGCAGCGTTGTCGTCGCGGCAGGACCCACAGATACGCAGTATTTT
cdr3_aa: CSVVVAAGPTDTQYF

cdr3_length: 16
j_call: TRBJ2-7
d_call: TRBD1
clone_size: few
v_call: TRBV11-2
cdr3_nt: TGTGCCAGCAGCTTCAAACCGGGACAGGAATCCTACGAGCAGTACTTC
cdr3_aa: CASSFKPGQESYEQYF

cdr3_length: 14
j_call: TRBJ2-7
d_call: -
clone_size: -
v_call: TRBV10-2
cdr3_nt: TGCGCCAGCAGTGCCCCAGGGAGGACCTACGAGCAGTACTTC
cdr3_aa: CASSAPGRTYEQYF

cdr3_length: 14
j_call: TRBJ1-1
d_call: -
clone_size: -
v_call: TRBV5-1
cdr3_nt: TGCGCCAGCAGCCCCGACCAGGGCTATACTGAAGCTTTCTTT
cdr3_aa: CASSPDQGYTEAFF

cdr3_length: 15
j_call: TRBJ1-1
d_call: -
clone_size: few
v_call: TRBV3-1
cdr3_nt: TGTGCCAGCAGCGCCGCGGGGGGGATGGGCACTGAAGCTTTCTTT
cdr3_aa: CASSAAGGMGTEAFF

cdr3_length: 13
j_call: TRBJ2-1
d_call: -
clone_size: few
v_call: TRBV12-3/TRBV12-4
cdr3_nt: TGTGCCAGCAGTTTTGGGGGTGCAGGGATCACGTTCTTC
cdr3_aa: CASSFGGAGITFF

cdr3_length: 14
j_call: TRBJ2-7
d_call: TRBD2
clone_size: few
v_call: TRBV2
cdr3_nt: TGTGCCAGCAGTGCACGGACTAGCGTCTACGAGCAGTACTTC
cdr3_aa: CASSARTSVYEQYF

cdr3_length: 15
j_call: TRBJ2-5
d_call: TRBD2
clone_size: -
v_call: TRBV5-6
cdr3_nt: TGTGCCAGCAGCTTGCCTAAGCGGGGGGGCTTAACCCAGTACTTC
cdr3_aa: CASSLPKRGGLTQYF